These 18 T cell receptor beta chains were all obtained from the same sample, sequenced in a study of cytomegalovirus exposure and HLA in healthy donors. Amplification used 60 Vbeta primers and 13 Jbeta primers. This table comes from immunoSEQ multiplex PCR, and its TCRdb copy is limited to in-frame clones, with some not included. The sample carries around 130,000 clones, around four fifths recorded once. The specimen sequenced was PBMCs. The receptor set was obtained from a boy aged 10-17 years in good health and CMV-seronegative.

V is TRBV30 and J is TRBJ2-2; the D gene is possibly TRBD1 (6 bases). Trimming removed 3 bases at V and 3 bases at J, with 41 bases between. This CDR3 comprises 24 residues. Per germline, CDR1 GTSNPN and CDR2 SVGIG (reference sequence). DNA of the CDR3: TGTGCCTGGAGATCGGGGACACCGAATCGAGCCCTCCCATTCCTCAGCGGTGACACCGGGGAGCTGTTTTTT. Translating gives CAWRSGTPNRALPFLSGDTGELFF.

This rearrangement joins TRBV5-1 to TRBJ2-1; 7 nucleotides align to TRBD2. This CDR3 has 15 amino acids. V lost 6 bases, J lost 1 base, and 7 bases stayed unmatched. Looked up from germline, CDR1 is SGHRS and CDR2 is YFSETQ. DNA of the CDR3: TGCGCCAGCACGGGGGGAGGGCCGTCCTACAATGAGCAGTTCTTC. Its translation: CASTGGGPSYNEQFF.

CDR3 sequence: CASSGQGDTQYF. As DNA, the CDR3 is TGTGCCAGCAGCGGACAGGGAGATACGCAGTATTTT. The chain couples TRBV9 to TRBJ2-3; 7 positions match TRBD1. Looked up from germline, CDR1 is SGDLS and CDR2 is YYNGEE. CDR3 length equals 12 residues. The V segment lost 3 bases and the J segment 5 bases; nucleotides outside the gene matches: 0.

This chain links TRBV13 with TRBJ2-5; D is unclear. V shed 0 bases and J shed 5 bases, with 10 bases lying between them. The germline gives CDR1 PRHDT, CDR2 FYEKMQ (reference sequence). The CDR3 consists of 14 residues. CDR3 sequence reads: CASSLGARLETQYF. CDR3 bases: TGTGCCAGCAGCTTAGGCGCTAGACTGGAGACCCAGTACTTC.

The genes are TRBV7-9 and TRBJ1-2, with 11 bases matching TRBD1. Germline V gene data show CDR1 as SEHNR and CDR2 as FQNEAQ (reference sequence). V lost 5 bases to trimming and J lost 5 bases; unmatched junction nucleotides: 7. The length of the CDR3 is 15 residues. This chain's CDR3 is CASSTGQGAEYGYTF. The DNA of the CDR3 is TGTGCCAGCAGCACTGGACAGGGGGCAGAATATGGCTACACCTTC.

This clone was found a few times. The chain uses TRBV5-6 and TRBJ2-1; possible D gene TRBD1, 5 bases. The CDR3 is 15 residues long. V was clipped by 1 base and J by 10 bases, with 18 bases between them. The germline V gene encodes CDR1 SGHDT and CDR2 YYEEEE. The CDR3 sequence: CASSLLSQVGREQFF. DNA for the CDR3: TGTGCCAGCAGCTTGCTGTCACAGGTCGGTCGGGAGCAGTTCTTC.

The chain links TRBV29-1 to TRBJ1-1, with D tentatively TRBD1 (5 bases). Germline V CDR1 and CDR2: SQVTM, ANQGSEA. The V end lost 7 bases, the J end lost 1 base, and 13 bases lay between the germline ends. This CDR3 region has 13 residues. CDR3 in DNA: TGCAGCGCTATCGGACAAACGAACACTGAAGCTTTCTTT. The encoded protein is CSAIGQTNTEAFF.

About this clone: Other DNA variants within this sample encode the same CDR3. The chain joins TRBV5-1 to TRBJ1-1, with D perhaps matching TRBD1 (5 bases). The CDR3 runs to 14 residues. Trimming cost V 0 bases and J 5 bases, with 11 bases left between them. CDR1 is SGHRS, CDR2 YFSETQ, per germline. This CDR3 is CASSLGQGGTEAFF. Here the CDR3 DNA reads TGCGCCAGCAGCTTGGGGCAGGGAGGGACTGAAGCTTTCTTT. The variable domain in full, with the rest retrieved from reference TRBV5-1 and TRBJ1-1, is KAGVTQTPRYLIKTRGQQVTLSCSPISGHRSVSWYQQTPGQGLQFLFEYFSETQRNKGNFPGRFSGRQFSNSRSEMNVSTLELGDSALYLCASSLGQGGTEAFFGQGTRLTVV.

V and J are TRBV30 and TRBJ1-3; tentative D call: TRBD1 (6 bases). CDR1 is GTSNPN, CDR2 SVGIG, per germline (reference sequence). The CDR3 runs 14 residues. Trimming took off 1 base at V and 2 bases at J, with 9 bases between the two ends. The CDR3 reads CAWSDRVTGNTIYF. CDR3 bases: TGTGCCTGGAGTGACAGGGTTACTGGAAACACCATATATTTT.

V is TRBV25-1 and J is TRBJ1-4; unclear D gene. This CDR3 region has 13 residues. V was cut by 1 base and J by 11 bases, with 11 bases left in between. CDR1 and CDR2 from the germline V gene are MGHDK and SYGVNS. CDR3 in amino acids: CASSESPAGKLFF. CDR3 DNA: TGTGCCAGCAGTGAATCCCCCGCGGGGAAACTGTTTTTT.

The rearrangement joins TRBV2 to TRBJ1-5; tentative D call: TRBD1 (6 bases). The V and J ends lost 6 bases and 7 bases respectively, with 16 bases between them. The CDR3 contains 14 residues. Germline V CDR1 and CDR2: SNHLY, FYNNEI. In DNA, the CDR3 is TGTGCCAGCAGGGCACAGGGAAAAGGACAGCCCCAGCATTTT. Amino acids: CASRAQGKGQPQHF.

This chain uses TRBV27 with TRBJ2-6; no definite D call. The ends were cut back, 8 bases at V and 2 bases at J, with 16 bases in the middle. This CDR3 has 16 amino acids. In germline, CDR1 is MNHEY, CDR2 SMNVEV (reference sequence). CDR3 bases: TGTGCCAGCTTGGGCAGCTTCTTGACTGGGGCCAACGTCCTGACTTTC. This codes for CASLGSFLTGANVLTF.

The chain combines TRBV29-1 with TRBJ2-7, with D possibly being TRBD1 (6 bases). There are 11 residues in the CDR3. V gave up 6 bases and J gave up 3 bases, with 9 bases separating them. The germline gives CDR1 SQVTM, CDR2 ANQGSEA. The CDR3 sequence is CSVADSYEQYF. The CDR3 region has the DNA TGCAGCGTAGCGGACAGCTACGAGCAGTACTTC.

This clone was seen a few times. The genes are TRBV4-3 and TRBJ2-7, with D possibly matching TRBD2 (6 bases). This CDR3 has 16 amino acids. Germline values: CDR1 LGHNA, CDR2 YSLEER. V dropped 1 base and J dropped 6 bases, with 19 bases sitting between them. CDR3 DNA sequence: TGCGCCAGCAGCCAAGTGGCCGGAGGAGGGCCCGGCGAGCAGTACTTC. This encodes CASSQVAGGGPGEQYF.

This clone has a single count. The genes are TRBV6-6 and TRBJ1-2; D is unresolved. Germline V gene sequence: CDR1 MNHNY, CDR2 SVGAGI (reference sequence). There are 14 residues in the CDR3. The ends were cut back, 7 bases at V and 8 bases at J, with 20 bases in the middle. For the CDR3, the DNA is TGTGCCAGCACCAATGAAGGAGGGTCTTCCGGCTACACCTTC. Encoded protein: CASTNEGGSSGYTF.

The table lists this clone with a count of one. The chain uses TRBV6-1 and TRBJ1-2, with 7 bases that match TRBD1. Per the germline V gene, CDR1 is MNHNS and CDR2 is SASEGT. V lost 3 bases, J lost 8 bases, and 6 bases stayed unmatched. The CDR3 covers 13 residues. The CDR3 spells CASSDDRAAGYTF. The CDR3 DNA reads TGTGCCAGCAGTGATGACAGGGCAGCGGGCTACACCTTC.

This clone came up once. The sample has other DNA sequences that encode this CDR3 too. This rearrangement joins TRBV6-5 to TRBJ1-5, with a possible D match to TRBD1 (6 bases). The germline V gene encodes CDR1 MNHEY and CDR2 SVGAGI. The CDR3 has 14 amino acids. V gave up 8 bases and J gave up 3 bases, with 14 bases separating them. The CDR3 bases are TGTGCCAGCTCTAGGACAGTTGACAATCAGCCCCAGCATTTT. It specifies CASSRTVDNQPQHF.

The CDR3 sequence: CASSFDRTEQYF. The CDR3 DNA is TGCGCCAGCAGCTTCGACAGGACAGAGCAGTACTTC. The chain recombines TRBV5-1 with TRBJ2-7; D may be TRBD1 (6 bases). The germline CDR1 and CDR2 sequences are SGHRS and YFSETQ. The CDR3 covers 12 residues. The V end was cut by 2 bases, the J end by 7 bases, with 10 bases between.